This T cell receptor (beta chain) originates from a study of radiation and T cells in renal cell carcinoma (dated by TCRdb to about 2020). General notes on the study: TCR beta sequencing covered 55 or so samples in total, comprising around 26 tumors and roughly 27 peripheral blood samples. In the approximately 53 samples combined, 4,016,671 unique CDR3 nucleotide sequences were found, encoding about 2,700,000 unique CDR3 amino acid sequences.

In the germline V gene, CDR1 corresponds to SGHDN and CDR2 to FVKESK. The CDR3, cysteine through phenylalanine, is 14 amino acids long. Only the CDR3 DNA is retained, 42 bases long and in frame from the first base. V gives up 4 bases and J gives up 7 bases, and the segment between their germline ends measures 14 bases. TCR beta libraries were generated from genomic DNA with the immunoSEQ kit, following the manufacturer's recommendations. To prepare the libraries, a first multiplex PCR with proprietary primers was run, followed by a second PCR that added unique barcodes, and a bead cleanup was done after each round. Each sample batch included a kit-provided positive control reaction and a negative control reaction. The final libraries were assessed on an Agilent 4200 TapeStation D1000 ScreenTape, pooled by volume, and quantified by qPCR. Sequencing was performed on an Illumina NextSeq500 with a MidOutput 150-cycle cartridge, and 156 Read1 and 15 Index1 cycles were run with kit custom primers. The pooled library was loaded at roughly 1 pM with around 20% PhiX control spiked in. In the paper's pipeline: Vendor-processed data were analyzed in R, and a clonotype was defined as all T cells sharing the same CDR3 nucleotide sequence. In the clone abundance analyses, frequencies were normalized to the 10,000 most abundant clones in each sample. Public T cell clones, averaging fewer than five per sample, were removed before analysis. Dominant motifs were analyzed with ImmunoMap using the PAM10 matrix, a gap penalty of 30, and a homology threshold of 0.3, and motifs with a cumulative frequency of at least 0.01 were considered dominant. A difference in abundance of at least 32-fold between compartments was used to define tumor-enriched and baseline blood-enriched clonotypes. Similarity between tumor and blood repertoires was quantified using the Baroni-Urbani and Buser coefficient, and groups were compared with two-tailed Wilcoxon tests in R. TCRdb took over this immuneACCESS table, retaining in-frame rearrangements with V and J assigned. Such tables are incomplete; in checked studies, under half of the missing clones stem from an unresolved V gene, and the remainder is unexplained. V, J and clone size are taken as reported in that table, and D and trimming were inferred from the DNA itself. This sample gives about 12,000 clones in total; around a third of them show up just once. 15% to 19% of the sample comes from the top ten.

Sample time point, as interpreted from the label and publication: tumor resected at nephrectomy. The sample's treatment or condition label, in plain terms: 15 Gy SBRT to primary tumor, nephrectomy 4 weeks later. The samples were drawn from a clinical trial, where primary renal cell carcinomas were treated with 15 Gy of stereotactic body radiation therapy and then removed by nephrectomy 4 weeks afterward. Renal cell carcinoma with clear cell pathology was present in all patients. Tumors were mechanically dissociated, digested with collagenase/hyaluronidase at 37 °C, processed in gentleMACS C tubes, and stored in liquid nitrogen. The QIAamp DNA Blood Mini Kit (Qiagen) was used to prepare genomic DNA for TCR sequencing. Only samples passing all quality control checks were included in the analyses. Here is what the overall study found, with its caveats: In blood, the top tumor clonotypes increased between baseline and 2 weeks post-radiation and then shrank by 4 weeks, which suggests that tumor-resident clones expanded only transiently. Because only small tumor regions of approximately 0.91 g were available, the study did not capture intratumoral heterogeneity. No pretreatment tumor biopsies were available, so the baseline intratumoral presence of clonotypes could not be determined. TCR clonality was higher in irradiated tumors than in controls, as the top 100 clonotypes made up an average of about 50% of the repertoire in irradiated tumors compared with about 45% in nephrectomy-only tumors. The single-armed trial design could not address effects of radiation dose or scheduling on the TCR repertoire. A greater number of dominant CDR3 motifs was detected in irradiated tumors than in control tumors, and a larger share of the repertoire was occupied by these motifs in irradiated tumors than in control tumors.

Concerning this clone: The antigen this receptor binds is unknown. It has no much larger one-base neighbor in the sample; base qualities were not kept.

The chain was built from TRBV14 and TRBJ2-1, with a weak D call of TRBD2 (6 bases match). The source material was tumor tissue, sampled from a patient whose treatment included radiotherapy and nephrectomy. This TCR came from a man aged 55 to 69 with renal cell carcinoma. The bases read TGTGCCAGCAGCCCCAGTTACCGGGGGAATGAGCAGTTCTTC. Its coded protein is CASSPSYRGNEQFF.